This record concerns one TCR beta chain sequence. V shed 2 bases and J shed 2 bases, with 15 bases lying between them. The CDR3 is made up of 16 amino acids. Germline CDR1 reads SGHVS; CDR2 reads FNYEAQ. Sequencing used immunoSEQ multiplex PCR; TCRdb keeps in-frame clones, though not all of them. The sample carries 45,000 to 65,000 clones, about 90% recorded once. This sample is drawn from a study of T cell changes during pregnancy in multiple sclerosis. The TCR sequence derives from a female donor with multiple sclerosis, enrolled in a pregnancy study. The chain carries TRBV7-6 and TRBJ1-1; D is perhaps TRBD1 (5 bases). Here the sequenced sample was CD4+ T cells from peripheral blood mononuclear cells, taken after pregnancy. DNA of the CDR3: TGTGCCAGCAGCTTATTCGCAGGGCCCCTTAACACTGAAGCTTTCTTT. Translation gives CASSLFAGPLNTEAFF.